This T cell receptor (beta chain) comes out of a study of identical twins. Overall study results and limits: While abundant cord blood beta clonotypes carried fewer insertions, memory repertoires showed no such pattern. For monozygotic twins, models underestimated out-of-frame TCR alpha sharing. Zero-insertion results could be subject to partial confounding by invariant MAIT and iNKT cells.

The CDR3 extends over 11 amino acids. From germline, CDR1 is LNHNV and CDR2 YYDKDF (reference sequence). Each CDR3 protein gets one entry after TCRdb re-called the 5' RACE reads with MiXCR. This table holds a few hundred thousand distinct CDR3 sequences, roughly an eighth found once. Concerning this clonotype: What it binds is not known. Sequence at one end of the junction differs from germline and may be a read error.

These data were also reused for a study on yellow fever vaccine responses in identical twins.

The rearrangement joins TRBV15 to TRBJ1-1; D call uncertain. Material for sequencing was CD4+ T cells sorted from blood. This receptor was obtained from a young woman in good health. CDR3 sequence (DNA): TGTGCCACCAGCAGAGAAGGTGAAGCTCTCTTT. This translates into CATSREGEALF.